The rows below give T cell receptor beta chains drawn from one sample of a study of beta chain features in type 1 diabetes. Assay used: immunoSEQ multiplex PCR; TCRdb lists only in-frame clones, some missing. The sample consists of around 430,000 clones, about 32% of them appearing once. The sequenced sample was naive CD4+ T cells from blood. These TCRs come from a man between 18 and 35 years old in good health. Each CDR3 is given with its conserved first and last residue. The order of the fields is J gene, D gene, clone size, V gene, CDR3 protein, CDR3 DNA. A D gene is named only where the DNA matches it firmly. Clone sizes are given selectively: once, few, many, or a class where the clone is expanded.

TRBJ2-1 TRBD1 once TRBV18 CASSPGTGNYNEQFF TGTGCCAGCTCTCCCGGGACAGGGAACTACAATGAGCAGTTCTTC
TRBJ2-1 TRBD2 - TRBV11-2 CASSSSLAGGYNEQFF TGTGCCAGCAGCTCCTCCCTAGCGGGAGGCTACAATGAGCAGTTCTTC
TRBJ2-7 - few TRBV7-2 CASSSQGGFDEQYF TGTGCCAGCAGCTCGCAGGGGGGATTCGACGAGCAGTACTTC
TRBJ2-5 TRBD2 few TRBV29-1 CSARLAQETQYF TGCAGCGCTAGACTAGCACAAGAGACCCAGTACTTC
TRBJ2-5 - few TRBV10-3 CATRQDQETQYF TGTGCCACCCGACAGGACCAAGAGACCCAGTACTTC
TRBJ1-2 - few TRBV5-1 CASSLDNYGYTF TGCGCCAGCAGCCTGGACAACTATGGCTACACCTTC
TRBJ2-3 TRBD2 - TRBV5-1 CASRQPGLATDTQYF TGCGCCAGCAGACAACCGGGACTAGCCACAGATACGCAGTATTTT
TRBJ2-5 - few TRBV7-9 CASSLGAGDRLETQYF TGTGCCAGCAGCTTAGGTGCTGGGGACCGGCTTGAGACCCAGTACTTC
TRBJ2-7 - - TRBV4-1 CASSRPGQTYEQYF TGCGCCAGCAGCCGGCCCGGACAGACCTACGAGCAGTACTTC
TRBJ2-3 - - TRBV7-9 CASSVRQTDTQYF TGTGCCAGCAGCGTTCGACAGACGGATACGCAGTATTTT
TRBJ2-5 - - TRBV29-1 CSASPGWETQYF TGCAGCGCTTCCCCGGGCTGGGAGACCCAGTACTTC
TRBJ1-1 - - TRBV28 CASSFSTRRGGNTEAFF TGTGCCAGCAGTTTCTCTACCCGACGGGGTGGGAACACTGAAGCTTTCTTT
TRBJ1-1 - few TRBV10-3 CAISDVYTEAFF TGTGCCATCAGTGACGTGTATACTGAAGCTTTCTTT
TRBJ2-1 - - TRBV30 CAWLRNRDGAYNEQFF TGTGCCTGGTTACGAAACCGGGACGGAGCCTACAATGAGCAGTTCTTC
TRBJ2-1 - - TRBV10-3 CAISEQTYNEQFF TGTGCCATCAGTGAGCAGACTTACAATGAGCAGTTCTTC
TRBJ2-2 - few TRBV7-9 CASGNTGELFF TGTGCCAGCGGTAACACCGGGGAGCTGTTTTTT
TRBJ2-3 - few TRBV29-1 CSGGTLNRDTQYF TGCAGCGGGGGGACACTAAACCGGGATACGCAGTATTTT
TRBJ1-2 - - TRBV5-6 CASSFDTEDGYTF TGTGCCAGCAGCTTCGACACGGAGGATGGCTACACCTTC